These 20 T cell receptor beta chains were sequenced from one sample in a study of PD-L1 blockade in urothelial cancer. The table came from immunoSEQ multiplex PCR; TCRdb's copy has only in-frame clones and leaves some out. Of roughly 29,000 clones listed, 65% to 90% are singletons. The source material was PBMCs, sampled around atezolizumab (anti-PD-L1) treatment. The receptors shown here come from a man aged 45 to 65 with urothelial cancer.

The V call is TRBV2, the J call TRBJ2-4; 7 bases are a match to TRBD2. The CDR3 is 17 amino acids. Germline V gene lookup returns CDR1 SNHLY and CDR2 FYNNEI. V trimming: 7 bases; J trimming: 2 bases; junction bases outside the gene matches: 14. The CDR3: CASTLELGGVPKNIQYF. The CDR3 DNA reads as TGTGCCAGCACTCTAGAGCTGGGGGGGGTACCCAAAAACATTCAGTACTTC.

The CDR3 coding sequence is TGTGCCAGCAGTTTAAAGGGACAGCCGTCCTACGAGCAGTACGTC. This encodes CASSLKGQPSYEQYV. The chain links TRBV27 to TRBJ2-7; TRBD1 matches at 7 bases. The CDR3 runs to 15 residues. The J segment lost 1 base and the V segment lost 2 bases, leaving 5 bases of the junction unmatched. The germline CDR1 and CDR2 sequences are MNHEY and SMNVEV (reference sequence).

The CDR3 nucleotides read TGTGCCAGTACCTTCCCCGGGACAGCGAACACCGGGGAGCTGTTTTTT. Translation gives CASTFPGTANTGELFF. The V call is TRBV19, the J call TRBJ2-2, with 7 bases matching TRBD1. The CDR3 is made up of 16 amino acids. CDR1 and CDR2 (germline): LNHDA, SQIVND (reference sequence). The junction had 8 bases not matched to a gene; V was cut back by 7 bases and J by 0 bases.

The V call is TRBV7-8, the J call TRBJ2-7; 10 bases match TRBD2. This CDR3 has 15 amino acids. Losses at the gene ends were 2 bases for V and 1 base for J; bases not matched to a gene: 2. Germline lookup yields CDR1 SGHVS and CDR2 FQNEAQ. The CDR3 nucleotides read TGTGCCAGCAGCTTACTAGCGGGAGCATCCTACGAGCAGTACTTC. Protein product: CASSLLAGASYEQYF.

This chain uses TRBV14 with TRBJ2-3, with D possibly matching TRBD1 (6 bases). The length of the CDR3 is 15 residues. CDR1 and CDR2 from the germline V gene are SGHDN and FVKESK. V lost 4 bases and J lost 3, with 14 bases in between. For the CDR3, the DNA is TGTGCCAGCAGCCCACTACAGGGACGAACAGATACGCAGTATTTT. Residues: CASSPLQGRTDTQYF.

The rearrangement links TRBV9 to TRBJ2-4, with D perhaps TRBD2 (6 bases). The CDR3 covers 17 residues. Looked up from germline, CDR1 is SGDLS and CDR2 is YYNGEE. The V end lost 4 bases, the J end lost 0 bases, and 17 bases lay between the germline ends. The CDR3 nucleotides read TGTGCCAGCAGCCGAGAGGGGACTGGGAGAGCCAAAAACATTCAGTACTTC. Its translation is CASSREGTGRAKNIQYF.

V is TRBV5-1 and J is TRBJ1-1; D unresolved. Trimming pared 0 bases from V and 1 base from J, leaving 10 bases between. The CDR3 runs 15 residues. The germline CDR1 and CDR2 sequences are SGHRS and YFSETQ. CDR3 sequence: CASSLDGRWNTEAFF. CDR3 nucleotide sequence: TGCGCCAGCAGCTTGGACGGCAGGTGGAACACTGAAGCTTTCTTT.

V and J are TRBV18 and TRBJ1-2; D ambiguous. The germline V gene has CDR1 KGHSH and CDR2 LQKENI. Trimming took off 0 bases at V and 1 base at J, with 6 bases between the two ends. This CDR3 contains 14 residues. CDR3 nucleotide sequence: TGTGCCAGCTCACCACCGTCCGTTAACTATGGCTACACCTTC. As protein: CASSPPSVNYGYTF.

This chain uses TRBV5-8 with TRBJ1-1; a weak D match, TRBD1 (6 bases). There are 14 residues in the CDR3. Germline values: CDR1 SGHTS, CDR2 YDEGEE. V lost 0 bases and J lost 3, with 9 bases in between. The CDR3 here is CASSLAGAYTEAFF. For the CDR3, the DNA is TGTGCCAGCAGCTTGGCAGGGGCTTACACTGAAGCTTTCTTT.

This clone turned up a few times. J is TRBJ2-1 and V is TRBV4-1, with D hard to call. The V and J ends lost 3 bases and 7 bases respectively, with 13 bases between them. This CDR3 spans 14 amino acids. The germline V gene encodes CDR1 MGHRA and CDR2 YSYEKL. CDR3 residues: CASSHPWRENEQFF. The CDR3 region has the DNA TGCGCCAGCAGCCACCCTTGGAGAGAAAATGAGCAGTTCTTC.

The rearrangement links TRBV19 to TRBJ1-1, with TRBD1 identical over 8 bases. V was clipped by 5 bases and J by 7 bases; unmatched bases: 12. Germline V gene lookup returns CDR1 LNHDA and CDR2 SQIVND (reference sequence). The CDR3 has 15 residues. CDR3 loop: CASSRTGSIGGEAFF. CDR3 DNA: TGTGCCAGTAGTCGGACAGGGTCCATTGGGGGTGAAGCTTTCTTT.

The chain recombines TRBV18 with TRBJ1-5; the D gene is possibly TRBD1 (6 bases). The CDR3 consists of 15 residues. The V end was cut by 3 bases, the J end by 2 bases, with 11 bases between. Germline V gene lookup returns CDR1 KGHSH and CDR2 LQKENI. The CDR3 is CASSPSGQRNQPQHF. The DNA for the CDR3 is TGTGCCAGCTCACCCTCCGGACAGCGCAATCAGCCCCAGCATTTT.

This clone was observed a handful of times. V is TRBV5-1 and J is TRBJ2-2; 13 bases are shared with TRBD2. The CDR3 totals 19 residues. Germline V lookup: CDR1 SGHRS, CDR2 YFSETQ. V lost 1 base, J lost 5 bases, and 11 bases stayed unmatched. DNA for the CDR3: TGCGCCAGCAGCTTGTTTCAACTAGCGGGAGGGTCCGGGACCGGGGAGCTGTTTTTT. It encodes CASSLFQLAGGSGTGELFF.

V is TRBV18 and J is TRBJ2-1; D remains ambiguous. Trimming cost V 1 base and J 0 bases, with 13 bases left between them. The CDR3 consists of 17 residues. The germline CDR1 and CDR2 sequences are KGHSH and LQKENI. CDR3 bases: TGTGCCAGCTCACCACTTATGCAGATCAGCTCCTACAATGAGCAGTTCTTC. It specifies CASSPLMQISSYNEQFF.

This chain joins TRBV9 and TRBJ1-2, with 7 bases fitting TRBD1. There are 13 residues in the CDR3. The germline V gene has CDR1 SGDLS and CDR2 YYNGEE. J was trimmed by 5 bases and V by 4 bases; bases with no gene match: 5. CDR3 in DNA: TGTGCCAGCAGCCCTGGGACAGATTATGGCTACACCTTC. As protein: CASSPGTDYGYTF.

This clone was detected only a few times. This chain uses TRBV27 with TRBJ2-5; 7 bases are a match to TRBD2. V was clipped by 6 bases and J by 4 bases; unmatched bases: 2. The CDR3 length is 12 residues. Germline V gene data show CDR1 as MNHEY and CDR2 as SMNVEV (reference sequence). This CDR3 is CASRGGSETQYF. In DNA, the CDR3 is TGTGCCAGCAGGGGGGGGTCAGAGACCCAGTACTTC.

The CDR3 DNA is TGTGCCAGCAGTACCGGACAGGGAAGCTACACCTTC. The encoded protein is CASSTGQGSYTF. This chain connects TRBV2 to TRBJ1-2; 8 nucleotides agree with TRBD1. The CDR3 loop spans 12 amino acids. Germline trimming cut 5 bases from V and 9 bases from J; bases unmatched to any gene: 5. Germline V gene sequence: CDR1 SNHLY, CDR2 FYNNEI.

This clone was observed a single time. The gene calls are TRBV6-1 and TRBJ2-2; possible D gene TRBD1, 6 bases. This CDR3 has 18 amino acids. Germline CDR1 and CDR2: MNHNS and SASEGT. V was trimmed by 1 base and J by 0 bases, leaving 15 bases between them. The CDR3: CASSEGVPGQTNTGELFF. CDR3 bases: TGTGCCAGCAGTGAAGGAGTCCCAGGACAGACGAACACCGGGGAGCTGTTTTTT.

The chain joins TRBV29-1 to TRBJ2-5, with a tentative D call TRBD2 (5 bases). Germline CDR1 is SQVTM and CDR2 is ANQGSEA. This CDR3 spans 12 amino acids. V lost 1 base, J lost 6 bases, and 9 bases lay in between. In nucleotides, the CDR3 is TGCAGCGTTGAAGCGTCGGGGAAGACCCAGTACTTC. It encodes CSVEASGKTQYF.

The chain joins TRBV7-8 to TRBJ2-5; 8 positions match TRBD2. CDR3 length: 14 amino acids. The trim removed 0 bases at V and 5 bases at J, leaving 2 bases unmatched. In germline, CDR1 is SGHVS, CDR2 FQNEAQ. CDR3 DNA: TGTGCCAGCAGCTTAGCCGGGAGGGTTGAGACCCAGTACTTC. Its translation: CASSLAGRVETQYF. The variable domain in full, completed from reference TRBV7-8 and TRBJ2-5, reads GAGVSQSPRYKVAKRGQDVALRCDPISGHVSLFWYQQALGQGPEFLTYFQNEAQLDKSGLPSDRFFAERPEGSVSTLKIQRTQQEDSAVYLCASSLAGRVETQYFGPGTRLLVL.